The 10 T cell receptor beta chains presented below share a single source sample, sequenced in a study of cytomegalovirus exposure and HLA in healthy donors. Vbeta (60) and Jbeta (13) primers were used in the PCR. The table came from immunoSEQ multiplex PCR; TCRdb's copy has only in-frame clones and leaves some out. The sample yields roughly 190,000 clones, of which the top ten take up approximately 6.5%. The specimen sequenced was PBMCs. The receptors stem from a man aged 30 to 45 in good health and CMV-seronegative.

V usage is TRBV19 and J usage is TRBJ2-1, with D maybe TRBD1 (6 bases). V dropped 3 bases and J dropped 4 bases, with 13 bases sitting between them. Germline values: CDR1 LNHDA, CDR2 SQIVND (reference sequence). This CDR3 comprises 15 residues. CDR3 DNA: TGTGCCAGTAGTATGAGCAGGGGCCGTTACAATGAGCAGTTCTTC. It translates to CASSMSRGRYNEQFF.

The chain employs TRBV27 and TRBJ1-5, with 7 nucleotides matching TRBD1. CDR1 MNHEY and CDR2 SMNVEV come from the germline V gene (reference sequence). The CDR3 runs to 15 residues. After removal of 4 bases from V and 4 bases from J, the junction contained 7 bases not matched to a gene. The CDR3 reads CASSSRQGWNQPQHF. DNA for the CDR3: TGTGCCAGCAGTTCCAGACAGGGTTGGAATCAGCCCCAGCATTTT.

CDR3 loop: CAISEIRDRGAGNTIYF. The DNA for the CDR3 is TGTGCCATCAGTGAAATCCGGGACAGGGGGGCTGGAAACACCATATATTTT. This chain joins TRBV10-3 and TRBJ1-3, with 11 bases lining up with TRBD1. The trim removed 3 bases at V and 2 bases at J, leaving 6 bases unmatched. The CDR3 spans 17 residues. Looked up from germline, CDR1 is ENHRY and CDR2 is SYGVKD.

The rearrangement links TRBV9 to TRBJ2-2; TRBD1 aligns across 11 bases. This CDR3 spans 17 amino acids. Trimming cost V 0 bases and J 4 bases; bases outside gene matches: 5. The germline gives CDR1 SGDLS, CDR2 YYNGEE. The CDR3 protein is CASSVDVGTGGTGELFF. Here the CDR3 DNA reads TGTGCCAGCAGCGTAGATGTTGGGACAGGGGGCACCGGGGAGCTGTTTTTT.

The rearrangement joins TRBV4-2 to TRBJ1-1; D unresolved. The germline V gene encodes CDR1 LGHNA and CDR2 YNFKEQ. The CDR3 has 15 amino acids. The ends were cut back, 2 bases at V and 0 bases at J, with 10 bases in the middle. CDR3: CASSQTRQLNTEAFF. The CDR3 nucleotides are TGTGCCAGCAGCCAAACCAGGCAGCTGAACACTGAAGCTTTCTTT.

CDR3 sequence (DNA): TGTGCCAGCACTCTAAACAGTCAACTTGGGACTGAAGCTTTCTTT. Translating gives CASTLNSQLGTEAFF. The chain recombines TRBV2 with TRBJ1-1, with D unclear. There are 15 residues in the CDR3. Germline V gives CDR1 SNHLY, CDR2 FYNNEI. V was trimmed by 7 bases and J by 5 bases, leaving 20 bases between them. Full variable domain (missing parts from reference TRBV2 and TRBJ1-1): EPEVTQTPSHQVTQMGQEVILRCVPISNHLYFYWYRQILGQKVEFLVSFYNNEISEKSEIFDDQFSVERPDGSNFTLKIRSTKLEDSAMYFCASTLNSQLGTEAFFGQGTRLTVV.

The rearrangement joins TRBV14 to TRBJ2-7; D remains unclear. The CDR3 sequence is 11 residues long. The ends were cut back, 8 bases at V and 3 bases at J, with 8 bases in the middle. Germline V gene data show CDR1 as SGHDN and CDR2 as FVKESK. The CDR3 is CASSVNYEQYF. CDR3 nucleotide sequence: TGTGCCAGCTCAGTCAACTACGAGCAGTACTTC.

The chain recombines TRBV7-3 with TRBJ2-2, with 7 positions matching TRBD2. CDR1 SGHTA and CDR2 FQGTGA come from the germline V gene. V lost 0 bases, J lost 4 bases, and 5 bases stayed unmatched. CDR3 size: 16 residues. The DNA for the CDR3 is TGTGCCAGCAGCTTAACGGGGAGGGATTCCACCGGGGAGCTGTTTTTT. Amino acid sequence: CASSLTGRDSTGELFF.

The chain joins TRBV9 to TRBJ1-1; D might be TRBD1 (5 bases). The V end lost 0 bases, the J end lost 4 bases, and 7 bases lay between the germline ends. CDR3 length equals 13 residues. Germline V lookup: CDR1 SGDLS, CDR2 YYNGEE. CDR3 bases: TGTGCCAGCAGCGTAGAGGGACTCACTGAAGCTTTCTTT. Amino acid sequence: CASSVEGLTEAFF. The variable domain in full, completed from reference TRBV9 and TRBJ1-1, reads DSGVTQTPKHLITATGQRVTLRCSPRSGDLSVYWYQQSLDQGLQFLIQYYNGEERAKGNILERFSAQQFPDLHSELNLSSLELGDSALYFCASSVEGLTEAFFGQGTRLTVV.

This chain joins TRBV6-5 and TRBJ1-1, with D perhaps matching TRBD1 (5 bases). CDR1 MNHEY and CDR2 SVGAGI come from the germline V gene. V was trimmed by 2 bases and J by 12 bases, leaving 19 bases between them. This CDR3 has 14 residues. The CDR3 loop is CASSYLRVAGRSFF. As DNA, the CDR3 is TGTGCCAGCAGTTACCTCAGGGTGGCCGGGCGGTCTTTCTTT.